The sequence of this TCR beta chain was determined in a study of T cell responses to AZD1222 COVID-19 vaccine. Profiled with immunoSEQ multiplex PCR; TCRdb holds only in-frame clones, not every one. Of over 45,000 clones in the sample, roughly 85% are singletons; the top ten hold less than 5%. CDR3 length equals 15 residues. Germline values: CDR1 ENHRY, CDR2 SYGVKD. Trimming pared 3 bases from V and 0 bases from J, leaving 9 bases between. This clone was observed a single time. V gene TRBV10-3 combines with J gene TRBJ2-4; unclear D gene. Source: peripheral blood, taken on day 0 of AZD1222 vaccination. The sequence derives from an adult in good health. The DNA of the CDR3 is TGTGCCATCAGTGACTCGACCTTAGCCAAAAACATTCAGTACTTC. Amino acids: CAISDSTLAKNIQYF.